Listed below are T cell receptor beta chains from one sample, sequenced in a study of cytomegalovirus exposure and HLA in healthy donors. TCRdb's copy holds only in-frame clones and misses some; the assay was immunoSEQ multiplex PCR. The sample has roughly 230,000 clones, less than 95% seen once. Sample: PBMCs. The receptors stem from a woman aged 25 to 39 in good health and CMV-seronegative. The conserved cysteine and the conserved F or W are not part of the CDR3 here.

>TRBJ2-5|TRBV27
ASSHRFGGVRQETQY
>TRBJ2-7|TRBV11-3
ASSFSPVSWY
>TRBJ2-7|TRBV27
ASSPRLVYEQY
>TRBJ2-6|TRBV27
ASSNHPGTGGSGANVLT
>TRBJ1-1|TRBV15
ATSRGRTGYAEAF
>TRBJ2-2|TRBV6-1
ASSEFTHANTGELF
>TRBJ1-4|TRBV11-2
ASSSHSGDYEKLF
>TRBJ2-7|TRBV4-1
ASSQEYGLTYEQY
>TRBJ1-5|TRBV7-9
ASSTGQGGRNQPQH
>TRBJ2-2|TRBV5-6
ASSLLGQPHTGELF
>TRBJ2-1|TRBV27
ASRTSGYNEQF
>TRBJ1-1|TRBV6-5
ASSYSDRDMNTEAF
>TRBJ1-2|TRBV13
ASSLGRTIGNYGYT
>TRBJ1-1|TRBV7-3
ASSSGSTEAF
>TRBJ1-5|TRBV19
ASNVGPNSNQPQH
>TRBJ2-5|TRBV5-6
ASSQPGFPKETQY